This note documents a single T cell receptor beta chain sequence. This record belongs to a study of control samples from healthy donors and cancer patients. The trim removed 10 bases at V and 2 bases at J, leaving 11 bases unmatched. The CDR3 is 16 residues long. Germline V gives CDR1 MDHEN, CDR2 SYDVKM. The assay was immunoSEQ multiplex PCR, and TCRdb's table has in-frame clones only and misses some. Among around 150,000 clones, over 90% were seen once, and the ten largest hold 0.85% to 1.3%. The clonotype was recovered from a woman in her 30s in good health. Material for sequencing was blood. The V call is TRBV28, the J call TRBJ1-5, with 10 bases aligning to TRBD1. CDR3 residues: CATLRDRGYGNQPQHF. As DNA, the CDR3 is TGTGCCACCCTCCGGGACAGGGGTTATGGCAATCAGCCCCAGCATTTT.